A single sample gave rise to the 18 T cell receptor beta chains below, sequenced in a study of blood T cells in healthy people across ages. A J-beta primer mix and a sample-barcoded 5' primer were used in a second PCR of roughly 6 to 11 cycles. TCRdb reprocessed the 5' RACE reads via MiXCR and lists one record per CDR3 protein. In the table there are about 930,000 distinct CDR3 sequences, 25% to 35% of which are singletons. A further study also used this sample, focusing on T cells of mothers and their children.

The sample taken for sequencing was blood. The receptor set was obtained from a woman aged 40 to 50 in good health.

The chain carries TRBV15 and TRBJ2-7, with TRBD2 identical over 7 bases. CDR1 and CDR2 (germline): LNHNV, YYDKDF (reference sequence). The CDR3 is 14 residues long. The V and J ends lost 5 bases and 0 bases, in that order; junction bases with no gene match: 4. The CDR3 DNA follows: TGTGCCACCAGCCGACGGACTAGCTCCTACGAGCAGTACTTC. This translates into CATSRRTSSYEQYF.

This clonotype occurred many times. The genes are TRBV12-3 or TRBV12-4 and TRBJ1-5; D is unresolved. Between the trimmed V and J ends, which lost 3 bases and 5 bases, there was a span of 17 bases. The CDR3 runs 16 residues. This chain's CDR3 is CASSFDPGASHQPQHF. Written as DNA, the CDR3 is TGTGCCAGCAGTTTTGACCCGGGCGCTTCTCATCAGCCCCAGCATTTT.

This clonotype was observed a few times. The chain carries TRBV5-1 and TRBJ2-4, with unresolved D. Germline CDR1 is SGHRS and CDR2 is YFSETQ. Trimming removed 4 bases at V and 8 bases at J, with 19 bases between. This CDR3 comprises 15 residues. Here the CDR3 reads CASSRWRGVSDIQYF. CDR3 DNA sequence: TGCGCCAGCAGCCGATGGCGTGGGGTGTCTGACATTCAGTACTTC.

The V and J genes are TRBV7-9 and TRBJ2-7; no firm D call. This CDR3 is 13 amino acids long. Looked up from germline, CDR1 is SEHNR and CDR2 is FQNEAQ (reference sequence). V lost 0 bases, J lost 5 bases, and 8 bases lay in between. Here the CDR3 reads CASSLAVVNEQYF. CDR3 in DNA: TGTGCCAGCAGCTTAGCGGTAGTAAACGAGCAGTACTTC. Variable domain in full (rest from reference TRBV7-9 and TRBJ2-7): DTGVSQNPRHKITKRGQNVTFRCDPISEHNRLYWYRQTLGQGPEFLTYFQNEAQLEKSRLLSDRFSAERPKGSFSTLEIQRTEQGDSAMYLCASSLAVVNEQYFGPGTRLTVT.

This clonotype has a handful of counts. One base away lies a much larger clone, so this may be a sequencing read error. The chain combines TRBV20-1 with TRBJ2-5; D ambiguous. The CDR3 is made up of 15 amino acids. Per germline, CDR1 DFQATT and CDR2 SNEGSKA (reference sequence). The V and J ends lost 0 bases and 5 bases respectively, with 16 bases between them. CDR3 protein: CSARDPLSGCETQYF. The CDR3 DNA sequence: TGCAGTGCTAGAGATCCCCTGTCTGGTTGTGAGACCCAGTACTTC.

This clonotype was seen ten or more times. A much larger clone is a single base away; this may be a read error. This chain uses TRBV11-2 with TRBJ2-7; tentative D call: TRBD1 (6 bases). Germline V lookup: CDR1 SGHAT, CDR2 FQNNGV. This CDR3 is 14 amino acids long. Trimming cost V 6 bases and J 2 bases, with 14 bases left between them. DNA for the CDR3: TGTGCCAGCAGGGGAGCCACAGGGCCCTACGAGCAGTACTTC. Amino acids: CASRGATGPYEQYF. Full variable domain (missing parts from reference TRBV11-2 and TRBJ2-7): EAGVAQSPRYKIIEKRQSVAFWCNPISGHATLYWYQQILGQGPKLLIQFQNNGVVDDSQLPKDRFSAERLKGVDSTLKIQPAKLEDSAVYLCASRGATGPYEQYFGPGTRLTVT.

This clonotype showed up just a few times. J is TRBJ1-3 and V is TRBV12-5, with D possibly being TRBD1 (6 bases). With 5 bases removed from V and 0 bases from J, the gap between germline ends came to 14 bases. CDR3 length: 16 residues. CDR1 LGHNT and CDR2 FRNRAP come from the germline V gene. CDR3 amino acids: CASGTPTGPSGNTIYF. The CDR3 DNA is TGTGCTAGTGGTACTCCGACAGGTCCCTCTGGAAACACCATATATTTT.

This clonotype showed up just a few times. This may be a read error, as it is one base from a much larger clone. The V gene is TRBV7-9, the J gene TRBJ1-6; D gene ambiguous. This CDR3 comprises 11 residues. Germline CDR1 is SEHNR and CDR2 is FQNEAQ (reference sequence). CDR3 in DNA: TGTGCCAGCAGCCAGAATTCACCCCCCCACTTT. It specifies CASSQNSPPHF.

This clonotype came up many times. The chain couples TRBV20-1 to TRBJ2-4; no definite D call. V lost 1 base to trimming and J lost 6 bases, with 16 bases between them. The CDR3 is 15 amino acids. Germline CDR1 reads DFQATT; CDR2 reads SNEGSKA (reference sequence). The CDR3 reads CSARVPGSAANIQYF. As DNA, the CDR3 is TGCAGTGCTAGAGTCCCCGGTTCGGCGGCAAACATTCAGTACTTC.

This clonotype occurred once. CDR3 sequence: CASSSHTGRHYSYNEQFF. CDR3 DNA: TGTGCCAGCAGCTCACATACAGGGAGGCACTACTCCTACAATGAGCAGTTCTTC. This sequence joins TRBV11-2 and TRBJ2-1; perhaps D is TRBD1 or TRBD2 (6 bases each). CDR1 and CDR2 from the germline V gene are SGHAT and FQNNGV. V lost 4 bases and J lost 0, with 19 bases in between. The CDR3 is made up of 18 amino acids.

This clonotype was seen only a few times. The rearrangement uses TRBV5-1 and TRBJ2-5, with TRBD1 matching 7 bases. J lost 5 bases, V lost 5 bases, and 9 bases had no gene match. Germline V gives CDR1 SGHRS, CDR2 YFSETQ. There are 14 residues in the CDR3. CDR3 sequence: CASSGTAEGETQYF. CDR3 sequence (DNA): TGCGCCAGCAGTGGGACAGCCGAGGGGGAGACCCAGTACTTC. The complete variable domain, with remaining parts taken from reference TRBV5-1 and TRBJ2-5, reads KAGVTQTPRYLIKTRGQQVTLSCSPISGHRSVSWYQQTPGQGLQFLFEYFSETQRNKGNFPGRFSGRQFSNSRSEMNVSTLELGDSALYLCASSGTAEGETQYFGPGTRLLVL.

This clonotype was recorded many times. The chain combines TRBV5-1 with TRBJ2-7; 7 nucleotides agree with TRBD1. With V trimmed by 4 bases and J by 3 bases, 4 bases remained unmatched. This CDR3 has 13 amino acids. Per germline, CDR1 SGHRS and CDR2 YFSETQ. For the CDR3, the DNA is TGCGCCAGCAGCGCGGACAGGCACTACGAGCAGTACTTC. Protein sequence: CASSADRHYEQYF.

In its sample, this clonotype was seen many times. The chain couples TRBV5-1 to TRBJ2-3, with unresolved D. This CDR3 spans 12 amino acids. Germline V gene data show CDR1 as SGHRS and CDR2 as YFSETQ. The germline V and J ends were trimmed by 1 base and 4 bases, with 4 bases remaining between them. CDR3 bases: TGCGCCAGCAGCTTGACTGCAGATACGCAGTATTTT. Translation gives CASSLTADTQYF. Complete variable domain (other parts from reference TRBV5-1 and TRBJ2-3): KAGVTQTPRYLIKTRGQQVTLSCSPISGHRSVSWYQQTPGQGLQFLFEYFSETQRNKGNFPGRFSGRQFSNSRSEMNVSTLELGDSALYLCASSLTADTQYFGPGTRLTVL.

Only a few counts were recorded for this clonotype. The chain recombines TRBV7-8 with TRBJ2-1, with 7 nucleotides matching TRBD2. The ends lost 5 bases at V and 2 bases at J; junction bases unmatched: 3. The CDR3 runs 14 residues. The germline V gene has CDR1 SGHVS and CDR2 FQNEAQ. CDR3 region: CASSKRGTYNEQFF. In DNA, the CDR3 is TGTGCCAGCAGCAAGCGGGGAACCTACAATGAGCAGTTCTTC.

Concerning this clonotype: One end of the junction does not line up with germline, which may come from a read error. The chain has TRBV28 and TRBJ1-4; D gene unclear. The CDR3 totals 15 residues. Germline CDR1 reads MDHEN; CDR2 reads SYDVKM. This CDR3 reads CANSLYGKANEKLFF. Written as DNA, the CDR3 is TGTGCCAACAGTTTATACGGGAAGGCTAATGAAAAACTGTTTTTT.

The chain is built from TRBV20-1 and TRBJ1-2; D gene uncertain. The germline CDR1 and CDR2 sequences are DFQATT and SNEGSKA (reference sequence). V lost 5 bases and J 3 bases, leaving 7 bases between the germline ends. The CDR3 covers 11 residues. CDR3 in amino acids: CSAADHYGYTF. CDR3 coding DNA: TGCAGTGCTGCGGATCACTATGGCTACACCTTC.

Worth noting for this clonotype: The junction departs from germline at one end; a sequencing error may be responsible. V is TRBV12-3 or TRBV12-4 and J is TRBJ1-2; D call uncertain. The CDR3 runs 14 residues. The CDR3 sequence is CASVRDRTNCGYTF. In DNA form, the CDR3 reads TGTGCCAGCGTACGCGACCGGACTAACTGTGGCTACACCTTC.

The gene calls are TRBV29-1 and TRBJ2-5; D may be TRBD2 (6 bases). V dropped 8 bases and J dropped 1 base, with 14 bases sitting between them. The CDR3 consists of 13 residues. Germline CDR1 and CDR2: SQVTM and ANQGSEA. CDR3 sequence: CSSLGGGQETQYF. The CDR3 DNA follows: TGCAGCTCATTGGGAGGTGGCCAAGAGACCCAGTACTTC.